This T cell receptor beta chain was retrieved from a study of shared clonotypes between healthy human individuals. TCRdb's table, derived via immunoSEQ multiplex PCR, lists solely in-frame clones and lacks some. The sample shows about half a million clones, about 85% of them seen only once. Specimen: PBMCs. This sequence was found in a woman in her thirties or forties in good health. Some clones in this sample may be carry-over from other donors' samples.

The CDR3 reads CASSLGVSSYQETQYF. The CDR3 DNA sequence: TGTGCCAGCAGCTTAGGGGTCAGCTCGTACCAAGAGACCCAGTACTTC. The chain links TRBV7-9 to TRBJ2-5; D is uncertain. V was shortened by 1 base and J by 0 bases, with 12 bases between the two germline ends. This CDR3 has 16 amino acids. Germline-derived CDR1 and CDR2 are SEHNR and FQNEAQ (reference sequence).